This is a list of T cell receptor beta chains from one sample in a study of beta chain features in type 1 diabetes. Clones were sequenced by immunoSEQ multiplex PCR, and TCRdb holds only the in-frame ones, with some missing. Of a few hundred thousand clones listed, 14% are singletons. The sequencing input was naive CD4+ T cells from blood. The origin of the receptors is a man aged 25 to 45 in good health. CDR3s include the opening cysteine and the closing phenylalanine or tryptophan. A D gene is named only where the DNA matches it firmly. Clone size, where shown, is once, few, many, or a class for clones that have expanded.

few	TRBV7-9	TRBJ1-6	.	TGTGCCAGCAGCCGTGATGGGGGCTCACCCCTCCACTTT	CASSRDGGSPLHF
few	TRBV29-1	TRBJ2-5	.	TGCAGCAACTGGCGACTAGATGGCGAGACCCAGTACTTC	CSNWRLDGETQYF
.	TRBV5-1	TRBJ2-6	.	TGCGCCAGCAGCTCCATCAGGAGCTCTGGGGCCAACGTCCTGACTTTC	CASSSIRSSGANVLTF
.	TRBV19	TRBJ2-5	.	TGTGCCAGCACTGACACTGGCGGAAAAGAGACCCAGTACTTC	CASTDTGGKETQYF
.	TRBV6-6	TRBJ1-4	.	TGTGCCAGCAGTTATCCGACAGATAATGAAAAACTGTTTTTT	CASSYPTDNEKLFF
many	TRBV7-9	TRBJ2-7	.	TGTGCCAGCAGTCCTTCGAGGGTCGGGGAGCAGTACTTC	CASSPSRVGEQYF
few	TRBV5-1	TRBJ2-7	.	TGCGCCAGCAGCAGACGATCCTACGAGCAGTACTTC	CASSRRSYEQYF
.	TRBV7-2	TRBJ2-5	.	TGTGCCAGCAGCTTAGGGTTGCAAGAGACCCAGTACTTC	CASSLGLQETQYF
.	TRBV4-2	TRBJ2-3	.	TGTGCCAGCAGAAACTCGGGTGGAGATACGCAGTATTTT	CASRNSGGDTQYF
.	TRBV14	TRBJ1-1	.	TGTGCCAGCAGCCCGCCCAGATTGGGGGCTTTCTTT	CASSPPRLGAFF
many	TRBV23-1	TRBJ2-4	.	TGCGCCAGCAGTCTTCGGAATGCCAAAAACATTCAGTACTTC	CASSLRNAKNIQYF
.	TRBV11-2	TRBJ1-6	TRBD1	TGTGCCAGCAGCGGAGAGGTCAGGGGGCCTTCACCCCTCCACTTT	CASSGEVRGPSPLHF
.	TRBV12-5	TRBJ2-1	TRBD2	TGTGCTAGTGGTTTGGTCCAGACGCAGCGGGACTCCTACAATGAGCAGTTCTTC	CASGLVQTQRDSYNEQFF
few	TRBV7-2	TRBJ2-5	.	TGTGCCAGCAGCCCCCGGGACTTCCAAGAGACCCAGTACTTC	CASSPRDFQETQYF
few	TRBV18	TRBJ2-1	.	TGTGCCAGCTCACCAGAGCATCCTTCCTACAATGAGCAGTTCTTC	CASSPEHPSYNEQFF
few	TRBV13	TRBJ1-1	.	TGTGCCAGCAGCCTTGGTGCCCTTCAGGGCACTGAAGCTTTCTTT	CASSLGALQGTEAFF
.	TRBV5-6	TRBJ2-7	.	TGTGCCAGCAGCGAACCTGGTCGGGACGAGCAGTACTTC	CASSEPGRDEQYF
once	TRBV4-3	TRBJ1-2	TRBD1	TGCGCCAGCAGCCTCCGACAGGGTGGTGTCTATGGCTACACCTTC	CASSLRQGGVYGYTF
.	TRBV18	TRBJ1-2	.	TGTGCCAGCTCCCTAATGACAGGCAGCGTCTATGGCTACACCTTC	CASSLMTGSVYGYTF
few	TRBV11-2	TRBJ2-3	.	TGTGCCAGCAGCTTACGCGGTACATATACAGATACGCAGTATTTT	CASSLRGTYTDTQYF
few	TRBV7-2	TRBJ1-1	.	TGTGCCAGCAGCTTGTTAGGGGTGAACACTGAAGCTTTCTTT	CASSLLGVNTEAFF
.	TRBV11-2	TRBJ2-5	.	TGTGCCAGCAGCCCCCCCCGGGGGGCCGAAGAGACCCAGTACTTC	CASSPPRGAEETQYF
many	TRBV29-1	TRBJ2-5	.	TGCAGCGTTGATCGTGGGAGTAGAGAGACCCAGTACTTC	CSVDRGSRETQYF
few	TRBV7-9	TRBJ1-2	.	TGTGCCAGCAGCCCTCGGGGGGGCTCTGGCTACACCTTC	CASSPRGGSGYTF
.	TRBV7-9	TRBJ2-2	TRBD2	TGTGCCAGCAGCCCCCGCCGACTAGCGGGAGACCAGAACACCGGGGAGCTGTTTTTT	CASSPRRLAGDQNTGELFF
.	TRBV7-2	TRBJ2-7	.	TGTGCCAGCAGCCCGATCGGTAACAGGGTCGAGCAGTACTTC	CASSPIGNRVEQYF